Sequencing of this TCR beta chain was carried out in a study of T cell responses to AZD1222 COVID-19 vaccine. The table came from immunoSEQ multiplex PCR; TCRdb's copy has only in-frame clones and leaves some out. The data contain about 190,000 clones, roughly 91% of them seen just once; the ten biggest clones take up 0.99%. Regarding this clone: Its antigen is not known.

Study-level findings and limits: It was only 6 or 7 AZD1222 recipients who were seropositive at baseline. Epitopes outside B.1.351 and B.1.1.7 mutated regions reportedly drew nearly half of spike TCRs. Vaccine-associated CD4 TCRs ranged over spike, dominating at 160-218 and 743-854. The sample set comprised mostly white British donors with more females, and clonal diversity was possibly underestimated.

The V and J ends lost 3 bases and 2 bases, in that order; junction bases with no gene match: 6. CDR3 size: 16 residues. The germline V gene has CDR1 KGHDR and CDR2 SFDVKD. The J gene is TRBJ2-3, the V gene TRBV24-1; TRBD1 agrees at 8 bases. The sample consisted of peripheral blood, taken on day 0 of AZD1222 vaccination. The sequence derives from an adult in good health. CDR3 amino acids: CATSDGRQGITDTQYF. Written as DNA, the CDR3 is TGTGCCACCAGTGATGGAAGACAGGGGATCACAGATACGCAGTATTTT.